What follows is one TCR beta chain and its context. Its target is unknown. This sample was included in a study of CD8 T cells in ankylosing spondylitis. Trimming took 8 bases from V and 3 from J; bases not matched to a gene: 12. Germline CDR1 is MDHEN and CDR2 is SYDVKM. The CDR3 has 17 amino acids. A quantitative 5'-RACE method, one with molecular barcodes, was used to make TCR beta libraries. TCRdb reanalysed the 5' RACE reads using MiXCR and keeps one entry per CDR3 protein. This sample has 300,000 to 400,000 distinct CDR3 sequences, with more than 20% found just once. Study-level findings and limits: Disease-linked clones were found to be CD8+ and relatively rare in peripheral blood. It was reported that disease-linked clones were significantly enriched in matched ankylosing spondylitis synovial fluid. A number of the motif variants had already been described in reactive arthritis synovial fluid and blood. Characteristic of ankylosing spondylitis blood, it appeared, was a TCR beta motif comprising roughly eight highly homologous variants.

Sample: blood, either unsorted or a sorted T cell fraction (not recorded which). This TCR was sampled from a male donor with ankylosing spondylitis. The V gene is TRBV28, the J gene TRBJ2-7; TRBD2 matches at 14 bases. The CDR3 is CASHRTSGRTLLYEQYF. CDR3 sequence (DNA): TGTGCCAGCCACCGGACTAGCGGGAGGACCCTACTCTACGAGCAGTACTTC.